A single sample gave rise to the 26 T cell receptor beta chains below, sequenced in a study of cytotoxic CD8 clonotypes in ibrutinib-treated CLL. Using immunoSEQ multiplex PCR, the repertoire was profiled, and TCRdb retains in-frame clones only, with some absent. This table holds 50,000 to 70,000 clones, about 54% found once. The material was PBMCs, obtained at disease progression, from a patient treated with ibrutinib. Source of these receptors: a human donor with chronic lymphocytic leukemia.

The chain employs TRBV18 and TRBJ1-1; 7 bases align to TRBD1. There are 15 residues in the CDR3. Per germline, CDR1 KGHSH and CDR2 LQKENI. The V and J ends lost 3 bases and 5 bases, in that order; junction bases with no gene match: 9. CDR3 bases: TGTGCCAGCTCACCTCCCACACAGGGGATGACTGAAGCTTTCTTT. Its translation: CASSPPTQGMTEAFF.

The chain has TRBV9 and TRBJ2-1, with D perhaps matching TRBD1 or TRBD2 (5 bases each). V was clipped by 2 bases and J by 1 base, with 13 bases between them. The CDR3 runs to 16 residues. CDR1 is SGDLS and CDR2 is YYNGEE in the germline V gene. Here the CDR3 DNA reads TGTGCCAGCAGCGTCTCCGGGACCCCGTCCTACAATGAGCAGTTCTTC. It encodes CASSVSGTPSYNEQFF.

The chain is built from TRBV9 and TRBJ2-7; 9 positions agree with TRBD1. In germline, CDR1 is SGDLS, CDR2 YYNGEE. This CDR3 spans 17 amino acids. Trimming took 2 bases from V and 3 from J; bases not matched to a gene: 12. The CDR3: CASSVLKRWDRDYEQYF. CDR3 DNA sequence: TGTGCCAGCAGCGTTTTAAAAAGATGGGACAGGGACTACGAGCAGTACTTC.

The genes are TRBV7-8 and TRBJ1-2, with no clear D. The CDR3 loop spans 14 amino acids. With 5 bases removed from V and 6 bases from J, the gap between germline ends came to 16 bases. Looked up from germline, CDR1 is SGHVS and CDR2 is FQNEAQ. The CDR3 sequence: CASSPFAGENGYTF. As DNA, the CDR3 is TGTGCCAGCAGCCCCTTCGCAGGAGAGAATGGCTACACCTTC.

This chain links TRBV9 with TRBJ2-2; 7 positions agree with TRBD2. The V segment lost 0 bases and the J segment 1 base; nucleotides outside the gene matches: 0. This CDR3 comprises 15 residues. Germline-derived CDR1 and CDR2 are SGDLS and YYNGEE. The CDR3 DNA reads as TGTGCCAGCAGCGTAGCGGGGGGGAACACCGGGGAGCTGTTTTTT. Translation: CASSVAGGNTGELFF.

The chain carries TRBV9 and TRBJ2-6; D is ambiguous. Looked up from germline, CDR1 is SGDLS and CDR2 is YYNGEE. V lost 3 bases and J lost 16, with 11 bases in between. This CDR3 spans 11 amino acids. This CDR3 is CASSAGRELTF. The CDR3 nucleotides are TGTGCCAGCAGCGCGGGTCGAGAGCTGACTTTC.

At least ten counts were recorded for this clone. This sequence joins TRBV18 and TRBJ1-2; TRBD1 aligns across 8 bases. Germline CDR1 and CDR2: KGHSH and LQKENI. J lost 4 bases, V lost 6 bases, and 13 bases had no gene match. This CDR3 region has 16 residues. CDR3 in DNA: TGTGCCAGCTCGTCAAAAAGCATGGACAGGGCCTATGGCTACACCTTC. Protein product: CASSSKSMDRAYGYTF.

This clone showed up just a few times. The J gene is TRBJ1-4, the V gene TRBV5-5; TRBD1 matches at 8 bases. Germline loops: CDR1 SGHKS, CDR2 YYEKEE (reference sequence). With V trimmed by 1 base and J by 5 bases, 4 bases remained unmatched. The CDR3 is made up of 15 amino acids. This chain's CDR3 is CASSLRQGRNEKLFF. As DNA, the CDR3 is TGTGCCAGCAGCTTGAGACAGGGGCGAAATGAAAAACTGTTTTTT.

The V call is TRBV6-5, the J call TRBJ2-2; no definite D call. CDR1 and CDR2 from the germline V gene are MNHEY and SVGAGI. The CDR3 is made up of 13 amino acids. Trimming removed 2 bases at V and 7 bases at J, with 8 bases between. The CDR3: CASSYGEDGELFF. DNA of the CDR3: TGTGCCAGCAGTTACGGAGAGGACGGGGAGCTGTTTTTT.

The chain has TRBV30 and TRBJ1-3; weak D call: TRBD1 (6 bases). Trimming shortened V by 1 base and J by 0 bases, and 7 bases separated the two germline ends. CDR3 size: 14 residues. Germline CDR1 is GTSNPN and CDR2 is SVGIG (reference sequence). The CDR3 DNA follows: TGTGCCTGGAGTGCAGGGGTCTCTGGAAACACCATATATTTT. This sequence encodes CAWSAGVSGNTIYF. The entire variable domain, with the rest obtained from reference TRBV30 and TRBJ1-3, is as follows: SQTIHQWPATLVQPVGSPLSLECTVEGTSNPNLYWYRQAAGRGLQLLFYSVGIGQISSEVPQNLSASRPQDRQFILSSKKLLLSDSGFYLCAWSAGVSGNTIYFGEGSWLTVV.

This clone occurred a few times. The chain joins TRBV6-6 to TRBJ1-6, with 11 positions matching TRBD1. Germline V CDR1 and CDR2: MNHNY, SVGAGI (reference sequence). The CDR3 extends over 16 amino acids. Unmatched junction bases numbered 5, after V lost 0 bases and J lost 10 bases. CDR3 bases: TGTGCCAGCAGTTACTCGGACAGGGGGCTAGGATCACCCCTCCACTTT. The encoded protein is CASSYSDRGLGSPLHF.

The table lists this clone with a few counts. A much larger clonotype is one base distant, so this may be a read error. This rearrangement joins TRBV11-2 to TRBJ2-5; no firm D call. The V end was cut by 2 bases, the J end by 5 bases, with 3 bases between. The CDR3 has 11 residues. CDR1 is SGHAT, CDR2 FQNNGV, per germline. CDR3 DNA sequence: TGTGCCAGCAGCTTATTGGAGACCCAGTACTTC. Translation: CASSLLETQYF.

This chain links TRBV30 with TRBJ2-7; TRBD2 matches at 10 bases. Trimming took 2 bases from V and 5 from J; bases not matched to a gene: 6. Germline loops: CDR1 GTSNPN, CDR2 SVGIG (reference sequence). The CDR3 consists of 14 residues. CDR3 in DNA: TGTGCCTGGAGTTTAGCGGGAGGACGGGACGAGCAGTACTTC. Amino acid sequence: CAWSLAGGRDEQYF.

This clone was seen more than once but under ten times. The chain carries TRBV27 and TRBJ2-3; maybe TRBD2 (5 bases). The V end lost 2 bases, the J end lost 1 base, and 16 bases lay between the germline ends. This CDR3 has 17 residues. Germline V gene data show CDR1 as MNHEY and CDR2 as SMNVEV (reference sequence). The CDR3 bases are TGTGCCAGCAGTTTAGCCCTTAAGTGGGAGCGCACAGATACGCAGTATTTT. Translation gives CASSLALKWERTDTQYF.

The V gene is TRBV29-1, the J gene TRBJ2-7; perhaps TRBD1 as D (6 bases). V was cut by 3 bases and J by 3 bases, with 9 bases left in between. The germline CDR1 and CDR2 sequences are SQVTM and ANQGSEA. The CDR3 runs to 12 residues. The CDR3 sequence: CSVEDSLYEQYF. CDR3 sequence (DNA): TGCAGCGTTGAGGACAGCCTCTACGAGCAGTACTTC.

V and J are TRBV7-3 and TRBJ1-3, with D hard to call. This CDR3 spans 13 amino acids. Germline CDR1 SGHTA, CDR2 FQGTGA. Trimming removed 6 bases from V and 0 bases from J, with 6 bases in between. This CDR3 is CASSEVSGNTIYF. The CDR3, as DNA: TGTGCCAGCAGTGAGGTCTCTGGAAACACCATATATTTT.

V is TRBV21-1 and J is TRBJ2-5; the table gives TRBD2 as D, unverified against the DNA. TRBV21-1 is termed a pseudogene. The CDR3 sequence is 16 residues long. The CDR3 DNA follows: TGTGCCAGCAGGAGGCACATATACACTTTCTCTGAGACCCAGTACTTC. Amino acids: CASRRHIYTFSETQYF.

This clone was counted only a few times. The chain joins TRBV2 to TRBJ1-6, with a tentative D call TRBD1 (6 bases). Germline values: CDR1 SNHLY, CDR2 FYNNEI. The CDR3 length is 13 residues. V was clipped by 7 bases and J by 5 bases, with 9 bases between them. CDR3 nucleotide sequence: TGTGCCAGCACGGGACACAATAATTCACCCCTCCACTTT. It codes for CASTGHNNSPLHF.

The rearrangement joins TRBV6-1 to TRBJ1-3; D is undetermined. The germline V gene has CDR1 MNHNS and CDR2 SASEGT. Trimming stripped 1 base from V and 10 bases from J, with 11 bases between. The CDR3 has 13 residues. The CDR3 DNA follows: TGTGCCAGCAGTGAAGGCGGTGAGCGGACCATATATTTT. Its translation is CASSEGGERTIYF.

There are a few counts of this clone. The chain recombines TRBV28 with TRBJ2-7; TRBD1 matches 8 bases. Germline V gene lookup returns CDR1 MDHEN and CDR2 SYDVKM. This CDR3 comprises 12 residues. The CDR3 nucleotides are TGTGCTACTTGGACAGGGTCGTCCGAGCAGTACTTC. Translated: CATWTGSSEQYF.

The CDR3 sequence is CASSRVGDRGLHEQYF. DNA for the CDR3: TGTGCCAGCAGCCGAGTGGGGGACAGGGGGCTCCACGAGCAGTACTTC. The V and J genes are TRBV11-2 and TRBJ2-7; 12 nucleotides agree with TRBD1. CDR1 and CDR2 from the germline V gene are SGHAT and FQNNGV. Germline trimming cut 5 bases from V and 5 bases from J; bases unmatched to any gene: 10. This CDR3 spans 16 amino acids.

The rearrangement links TRBV18 to TRBJ2-3; possibly TRBD2 for D (7 bases). V lost 2 bases to trimming and J lost 4 bases, with 13 bases between them. The CDR3 is 15 residues long. Germline loops: CDR1 KGHSH, CDR2 LQKENI. CDR3 sequence: CASSPTGGGADTQYF. CDR3 DNA: TGTGCCAGCTCACCAACGGGGGGCGGGGCAGATACGCAGTATTTT. The full variable domain, with the rest looked up from reference TRBV18 and TRBJ2-3, is NAGVMQNPRHLVRRRGQEARLRCSPMKGHSHVYWYRQLPEEGLKFMVYLQKENIIDESGMPKERFSAEFPKEGPSILRIQQVVRGDSAAYFCASSPTGGGADTQYFGPGTRLTVL.

V and J are TRBV28 and TRBJ1-2; 7 nucleotides match TRBD1. V lost 8 bases and J lost 6; bases outside the gene matches: 6. CDR1 and CDR2 (germline): MDHEN, SYDVKM. The CDR3 runs to 12 residues. CDR3 in DNA: TGTGCCAGCGCCGGGACAGTCAATGGCTACACCTTC. Its protein is CASAGTVNGYTF.

The chain joins TRBV7-9 to TRBJ2-7, with D perhaps TRBD1 or TRBD2 (5 bases each). Germline-derived CDR1 and CDR2 are SEHNR and FQNEAQ (reference sequence). Between the trimmed V and J ends, which lost 3 bases and 4 bases, there was a span of 16 bases. This CDR3 is 15 amino acids long. In DNA form, the CDR3 reads TGTGCCAGCAGCTTTTTCCGGGACGGCGATTACGAGCAGTACTTC. This codes for CASSFFRDGDYEQYF. Complete variable domain (other parts from reference TRBV7-9 and TRBJ2-7): DTGVSQNPRHKITKRGQNVTFRCDPISEHNRLYWYRQTLGQGPEFLTYFQNEAQLEKSRLLSDRFSAERPKGSFSTLEIQRTEQGDSAMYLCASSFFRDGDYEQYFGPGTRLTVT.

The genes are TRBV5-1 and TRBJ2-1; TRBD2 agrees at 8 bases. The ends lost 3 bases at V and 7 bases at J; junction bases unmatched: 15. Germline CDR1 and CDR2: SGHRS and YFSETQ. This CDR3 is 17 amino acids long. DNA for the CDR3: TGCGCCAGCAGCTCCTACGTAAGCGGGAGCCCTGGAAATGAGCAGTTCTTC. Amino acid sequence: CASSSYVSGSPGNEQFF.

V is TRBV15 and J is TRBJ1-1; no clear D. From germline, CDR1 is LNHNV and CDR2 YYDKDF (reference sequence). The CDR3 covers 14 residues. Deletions cut 5 bases from V and 4 bases from J, with 14 bases between. The CDR3 loop reads CATSGRPDVTEAFF. The CDR3 region has the DNA TGTGCCACCAGCGGCCGCCCGGACGTCACTGAAGCTTTCTTT. Looking up the rest from reference TRBV15 and TRBJ1-1 gives the full variable domain: DAMVIQNPRYQVTQFGKPVTLSCSQTLNHNVMYWYQQKSSQAPKLLFHYYDKDFNNEADTPDNFQSRRPNTSFCFLDIRSPGLGDTAMYLCATSGRPDVTEAFFGQGTRLTVV.